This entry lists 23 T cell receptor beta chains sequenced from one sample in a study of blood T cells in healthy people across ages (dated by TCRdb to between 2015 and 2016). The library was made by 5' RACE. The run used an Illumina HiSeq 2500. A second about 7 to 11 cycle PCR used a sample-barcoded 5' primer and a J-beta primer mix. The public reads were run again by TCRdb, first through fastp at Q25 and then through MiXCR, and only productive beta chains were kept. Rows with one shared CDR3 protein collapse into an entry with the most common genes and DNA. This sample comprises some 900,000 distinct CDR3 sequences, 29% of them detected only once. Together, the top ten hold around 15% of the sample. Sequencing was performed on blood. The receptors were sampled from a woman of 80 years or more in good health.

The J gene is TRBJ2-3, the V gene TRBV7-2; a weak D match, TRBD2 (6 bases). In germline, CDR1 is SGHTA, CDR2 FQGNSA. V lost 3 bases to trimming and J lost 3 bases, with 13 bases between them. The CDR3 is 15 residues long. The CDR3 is CASSFPRRGTDTQYF. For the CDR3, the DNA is TGTGCCAGCAGCTTCCCCCGACGGGGGACAGATACGCAGTATTTT.

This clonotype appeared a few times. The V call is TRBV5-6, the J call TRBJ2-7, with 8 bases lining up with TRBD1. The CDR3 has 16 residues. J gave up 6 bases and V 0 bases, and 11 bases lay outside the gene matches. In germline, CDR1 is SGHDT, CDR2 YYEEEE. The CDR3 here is CASSLAGDRPRGEQYF. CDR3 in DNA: TGTGCCAGCAGCTTGGCCGGGGACAGGCCTCGAGGCGAGCAGTACTTC.

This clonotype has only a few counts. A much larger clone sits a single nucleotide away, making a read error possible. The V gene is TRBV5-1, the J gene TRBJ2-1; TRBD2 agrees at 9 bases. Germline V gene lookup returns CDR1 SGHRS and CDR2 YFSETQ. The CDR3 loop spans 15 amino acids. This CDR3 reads CTSSYEVAGVNEQFF. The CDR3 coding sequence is TGCACCAGCAGCTACGAGGTAGCGGGGGTAAATGAGCAGTTCTTC.

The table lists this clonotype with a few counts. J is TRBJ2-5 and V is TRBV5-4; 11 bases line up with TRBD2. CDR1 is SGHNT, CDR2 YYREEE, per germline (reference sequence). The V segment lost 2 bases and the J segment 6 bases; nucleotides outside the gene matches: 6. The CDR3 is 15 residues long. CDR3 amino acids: CASSLSSGGRQTQYF. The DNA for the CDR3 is TGTGCCAGCAGCTTATCTAGCGGGGGGAGGCAGACCCAGTACTTC.

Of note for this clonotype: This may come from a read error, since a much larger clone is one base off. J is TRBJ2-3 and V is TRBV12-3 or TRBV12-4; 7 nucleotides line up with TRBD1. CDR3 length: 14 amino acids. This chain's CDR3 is CTSSLDQGADTQYF. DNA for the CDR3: TGTACCAGCAGTTTGGATCAGGGGGCAGATACGCAGTATTTT.

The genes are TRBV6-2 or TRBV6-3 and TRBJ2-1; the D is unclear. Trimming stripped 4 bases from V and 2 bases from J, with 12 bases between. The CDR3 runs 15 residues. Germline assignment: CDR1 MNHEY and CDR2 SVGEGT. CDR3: CASSSGPRTYNEQFF. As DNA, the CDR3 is TGTGCCAGCAGTTCCGGGCCGAGGACCTACAATGAGCAGTTCTTC.

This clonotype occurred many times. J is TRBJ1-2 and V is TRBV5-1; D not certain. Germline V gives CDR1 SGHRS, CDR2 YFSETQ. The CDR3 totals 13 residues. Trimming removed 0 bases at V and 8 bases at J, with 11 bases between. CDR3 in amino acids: CASSLETNRGYTF. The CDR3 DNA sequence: TGCGCCAGCAGCTTGGAGACGAATCGGGGCTACACCTTC.

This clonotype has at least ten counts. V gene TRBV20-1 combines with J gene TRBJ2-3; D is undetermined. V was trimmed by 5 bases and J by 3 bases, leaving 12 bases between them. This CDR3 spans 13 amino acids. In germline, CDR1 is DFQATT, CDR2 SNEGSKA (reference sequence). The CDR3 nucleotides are TGCAGTGCTCCCTTCGGTGGGACAGATACGCAGTATTTT. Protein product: CSAPFGGTDTQYF.

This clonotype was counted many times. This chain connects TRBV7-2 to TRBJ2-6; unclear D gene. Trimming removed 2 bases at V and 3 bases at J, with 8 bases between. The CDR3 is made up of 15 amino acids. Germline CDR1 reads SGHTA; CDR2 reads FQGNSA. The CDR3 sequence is CASSLSGLGANVLTF. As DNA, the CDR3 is TGTGCCAGCAGCTTAAGTGGGCTTGGGGCCAACGTCCTGACTTTC.

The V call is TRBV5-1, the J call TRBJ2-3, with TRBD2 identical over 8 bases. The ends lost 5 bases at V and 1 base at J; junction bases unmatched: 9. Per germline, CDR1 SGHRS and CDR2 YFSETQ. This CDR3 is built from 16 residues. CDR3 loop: CASSTRAGARTDTQYF. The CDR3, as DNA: TGCGCCAGCAGTACCCGAGCGGGGGCCCGCACAGATACGCAGTATTTT.

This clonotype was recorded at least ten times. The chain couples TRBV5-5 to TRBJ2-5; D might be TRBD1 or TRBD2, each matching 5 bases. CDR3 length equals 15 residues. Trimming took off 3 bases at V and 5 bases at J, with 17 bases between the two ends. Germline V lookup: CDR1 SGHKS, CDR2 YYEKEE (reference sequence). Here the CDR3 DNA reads TGTGCCAGCAGCTCAGATTACTGGGGGAAGGAGACCCAGTACTTC. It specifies CASSSDYWGKETQYF.

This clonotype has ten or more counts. CDR3 sequence: CASSLETGISYEQYF. The CDR3 DNA follows: TGTGCCAGCAGCTTAGAGACAGGGATCTCCTACGAGCAGTACTTC. V gene TRBV11-2 combines with J gene TRBJ2-7, with 7 bases aligning to TRBD1. CDR1 is SGHAT and CDR2 is FQNNGV in the germline V gene. The CDR3 length is 15 residues. Germline trimming cut 0 bases from V and 0 bases from J; bases unmatched to any gene: 2.

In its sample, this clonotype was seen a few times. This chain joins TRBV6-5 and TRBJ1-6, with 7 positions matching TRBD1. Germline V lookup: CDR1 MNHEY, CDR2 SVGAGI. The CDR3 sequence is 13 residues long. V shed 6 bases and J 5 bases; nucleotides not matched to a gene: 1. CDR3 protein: CASRGQNNSPLHF. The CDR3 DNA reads TGTGCCAGCAGGGGACAGAATAATTCACCCCTCCACTTT.

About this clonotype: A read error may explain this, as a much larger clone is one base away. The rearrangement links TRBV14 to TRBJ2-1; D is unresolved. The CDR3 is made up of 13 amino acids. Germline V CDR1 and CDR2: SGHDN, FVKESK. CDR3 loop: CANSQELDNEQFF. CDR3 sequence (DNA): TGTGCCAACAGCCAAGAGTTGGACAATGAGCAGTTCTTC.

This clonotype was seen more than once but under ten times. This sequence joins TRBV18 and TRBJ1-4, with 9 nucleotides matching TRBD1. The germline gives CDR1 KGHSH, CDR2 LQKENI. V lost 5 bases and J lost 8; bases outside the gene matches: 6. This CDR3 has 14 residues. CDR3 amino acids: CASSEGQGQEKLFF. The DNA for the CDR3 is TGTGCCAGCTCAGAGGGACAGGGCCAGGAAAAACTGTTTTTT.

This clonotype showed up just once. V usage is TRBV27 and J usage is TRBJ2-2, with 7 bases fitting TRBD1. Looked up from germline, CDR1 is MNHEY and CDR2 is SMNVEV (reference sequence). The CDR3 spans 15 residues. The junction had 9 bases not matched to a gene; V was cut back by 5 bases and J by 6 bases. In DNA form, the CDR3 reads TGTGCCAGCAGTAAGACAGGGTCAACGCCCGGGGAGCTGTTTTTT. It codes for CASSKTGSTPGELFF.

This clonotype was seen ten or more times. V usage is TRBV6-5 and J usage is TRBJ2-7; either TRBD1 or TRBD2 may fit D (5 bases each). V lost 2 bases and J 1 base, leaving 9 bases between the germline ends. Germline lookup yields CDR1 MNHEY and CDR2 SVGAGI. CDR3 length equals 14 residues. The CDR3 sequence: CASSYNRRSYEQYF. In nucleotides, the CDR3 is TGTGCCAGCAGTTACAACAGGAGGTCCTACGAGCAGTACTTC.

CDR3 amino acids: CSAREQSGGNQPQHF. DNA of the CDR3: TGCAGTGCTAGAGAACAGTCCGGAGGCAATCAGCCCCAGCATTTT. J is TRBJ1-5 and V is TRBV20-1; D ambiguous. The V gene lost 0 bases and the J gene lost 2 bases, with 11 bases spanning the gap. This CDR3 contains 15 residues. Per the germline V gene, CDR1 is DFQATT and CDR2 is SNEGSKA (reference sequence).

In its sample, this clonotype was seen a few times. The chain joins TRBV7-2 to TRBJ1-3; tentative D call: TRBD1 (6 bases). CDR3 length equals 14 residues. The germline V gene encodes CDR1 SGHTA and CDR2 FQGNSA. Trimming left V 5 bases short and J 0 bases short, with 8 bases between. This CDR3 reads CASSQGFSGNTIYF. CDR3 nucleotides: TGTGCCAGCAGCCAGGGGTTCTCTGGAAACACCATATATTTT.

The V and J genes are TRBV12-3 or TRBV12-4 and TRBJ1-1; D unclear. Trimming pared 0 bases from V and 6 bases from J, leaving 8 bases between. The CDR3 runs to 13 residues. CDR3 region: CASSLALGSEAFF. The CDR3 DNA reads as TGTGCCAGCAGTTTAGCGCTGGGCTCTGAAGCTTTCTTT.

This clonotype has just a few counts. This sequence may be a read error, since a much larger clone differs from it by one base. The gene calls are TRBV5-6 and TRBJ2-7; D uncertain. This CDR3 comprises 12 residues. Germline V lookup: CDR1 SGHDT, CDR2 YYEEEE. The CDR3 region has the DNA TGTGCCAGCAGCTTACTGAATTACGGGCAGTACTTC. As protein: CASSLLNYGQYF.

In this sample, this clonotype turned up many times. In DNA form, the CDR3 reads TGCAGTGCTAGAGATGGTTGGGGACCTACCTATGGCTACACCTTC. Translating gives CSARDGWGPTYGYTF. The rearrangement links TRBV20-1 to TRBJ1-2; the D gene is possibly TRBD1 (5 bases). In germline, CDR1 is DFQATT, CDR2 SNEGSKA (reference sequence). The V and J ends lost 0 bases and 4 bases respectively, with 15 bases between them. This CDR3 has 15 residues.

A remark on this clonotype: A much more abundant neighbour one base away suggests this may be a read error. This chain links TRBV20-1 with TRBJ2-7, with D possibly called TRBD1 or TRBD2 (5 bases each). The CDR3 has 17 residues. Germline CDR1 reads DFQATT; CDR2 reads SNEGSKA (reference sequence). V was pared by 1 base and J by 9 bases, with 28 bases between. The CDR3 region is CSARVMNGDHPRLVQYF. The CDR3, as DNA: TGCAGTGCTAGAGTAATGAACGGGGACCACCCGCGCCTGGTGCAGTACTTC.